The source of this T cell receptor beta chain is a study of patients and donors after allogeneic stem cell transplantation. TCRdb re-called the RT-PCR reads with MiXCR, one entry per CDR3 protein. The table shows a few thousand distinct CDR3 sequences, with under 20% occurring only once. Looked up from germline, CDR1 is SGHDN and CDR2 is FVKESK. The length of the CDR3 is 13 residues. The V gene lost 5 bases and the J gene lost 4 bases, with 12 bases spanning the gap. The rearrangement links TRBV14 to TRBJ2-7; TRBD1 or TRBD2 may be the D gene (6 bases each). Sequenced sample: blood, either unsorted or a sorted T cell fraction (not recorded which). The origin of this receptor is a human donor who was either an allogeneic HSCT recipient or a stem cell or donor lymphocyte infusion donor (not recorded which). It is not recorded whose cells these are; they may come from a transplant donor. CDR3 in amino acids: CASSKGGWYEQYF. Written as DNA, the CDR3 is TGTGCCAGCAGCAAGGGGGGATGGTACGAGCAGTACTTC.